The 27 T cell receptor beta chains below come from one sample, sequenced in a study of T cells in Graves' hyperthyroidism and ophthalmopathy. It was RNA transcripts that yielded the amplified TCR beta CDR3 regions. Carried out on the TCR CDR3, a first-round RT-PCR used the HTBI primer set. Each CDR3 protein is one row after TCRdb ran MiXCR on the multiplex PCR reads. Of about 580,000 distinct CDR3 sequences in the sample, roughly 14% were seen once. Sequenced: blood. These receptors all stem from a woman aged 25 to 39 with Graves' hyperthyroidism that later progressed to Graves' ophthalmopathy.

This clonotype was recorded at least ten times. This chain joins TRBV18 and TRBJ2-7; D gene unclear. Germline V gene lookup returns CDR1 KGHSH and CDR2 LQKENI. Trimming took 0 bases from V and 3 from J, leaving 6 bases between them. CDR3 length equals 13 residues. The CDR3 sequence is CASSPPGNYEQYF. The CDR3 bases are TGTGCCAGCTCACCACCAGGCAACTACGAGCAGTACTTC.

This clonotype has at least ten counts. The chain joins TRBV6-1 to TRBJ1-1; D not resolved. The germline V gene has CDR1 MNHNS and CDR2 SASEGT. The V and J ends lost 5 bases and 8 bases respectively, with 15 bases between them. The CDR3 extends over 13 amino acids. CDR3 DNA sequence: TGTGCCAGCAGTCCCATTATGGCGACAGAAGCTTTCTTT. This codes for CASSPIMATEAFF.

In the case of this clonotype: Being one base from a much bigger clone, this may be a read error. The genes are TRBV7-2 and TRBJ2-7; the D gene is possibly TRBD2 (5 bases). This CDR3 spans 15 amino acids. The germline gives CDR1 SGHTA, CDR2 FQGNSA. The CDR3 region is CASSVALGKGYEQYF. The DNA for the CDR3 is TGTGCCAGCAGCGTAGCGCTTGGAAAGGGCTACGAGCAGTACTTC.

This clonotype was seen many times. The chain carries TRBV27 and TRBJ2-3, with 11 nucleotides matching TRBD2. CDR1 MNHEY and CDR2 SMNVEV come from the germline V gene (reference sequence). Trimming cost V 5 bases and J 5 bases; bases outside gene matches: 9. This CDR3 spans 16 amino acids. CDR3 coding DNA: TGTGCCAGCAGTATGGCTAGCGGGAGGCGGGGAGATACGCAGTATTTT. Translated, it gives CASSMASGRRGDTQYF.

This sequence joins TRBV20-1 and TRBJ1-1; no reliable D call. Trimming stripped 1 base from V and 4 bases from J, with 7 bases between. In germline, CDR1 is DFQATT, CDR2 SNEGSKA (reference sequence). CDR3 length: 12 residues. CDR3 in amino acids: CSARVGSTEAFF. In DNA, the CDR3 is TGCAGTGCTAGAGTTGGCAGCACTGAAGCTTTCTTT.

This clonotype was found many times. This sequence joins TRBV11-3 and TRBJ2-1; weak D call: TRBD2 (6 bases). Germline V gene data show CDR1 as SGHNT and CDR2 as YENEEA. This CDR3 contains 14 residues. The V and J ends lost 8 bases and 0 bases respectively, with 11 bases between them. CDR3 DNA sequence: TGTGCCAGCCTGCTAGCGAGCTCCTACAATGAGCAGTTCTTC. It yields the protein CASLLASSYNEQFF.

This clonotype was observed a handful of times. The gene calls are TRBV7-2 and TRBJ2-7, with D possibly being TRBD2 (5 bases). Trimming pared 0 bases from V and 0 bases from J, leaving 12 bases between. CDR3 length equals 16 residues. Per germline, CDR1 SGHTA and CDR2 FQGNSA. CDR3 sequence reads: CASSLAGGLISYEQYF. DNA of the CDR3: TGTGCCAGCAGCTTAGCGGGCGGGTTGATCTCCTACGAGCAGTACTTC.

This clonotype was detected ten times or more. The chain carries TRBV9 and TRBJ1-4; TRBD1 agrees at 7 bases. Looked up from germline, CDR1 is SGDLS and CDR2 is YYNGEE. The CDR3 consists of 15 residues. Trimming took 3 bases from V and 4 from J; bases not matched to a gene: 6. The CDR3 bases are TGTGCCAGCAGCGCGCCAGGGGGGGGTAATGAAAAACTGTTTTTT. This sequence encodes CASSAPGGGNEKLFF.

This clonotype was recorded at least ten times. The genes are TRBV12-3 or TRBV12-4 and TRBJ1-1; D might be TRBD1 (5 bases). This CDR3 has 16 residues. Trimming removed 1 base from V and 1 base from J, with 13 bases in between. CDR3 residues: CASSLVPGTGNTEAFF. In DNA form, the CDR3 reads TGTGCCAGCAGTTTAGTCCCCGGGACGGGGAACACTGAAGCTTTCTTT.

In this sample, this clonotype turned up many times. In DNA form, the CDR3 reads TGCAGTGCTACAGAACCACAGGGGGCGTGGGGCTACACCTTC. Residues: CSATEPQGAWGYTF. The chain has TRBV20-1 and TRBJ1-2, with 9 bases lining up with TRBD1. V shed 4 bases, J shed 8 bases, and the junction held 11 bases outside the gene matches. This CDR3 contains 14 residues. The germline V gene encodes CDR1 DFQATT and CDR2 SNEGSKA (reference sequence).

This clonotype showed up many times. The V call is TRBV3-1, the J call TRBJ2-7; unclear D gene. With 0 bases removed from V and 6 bases from J, the gap between germline ends came to 6 bases. CDR1 is LGHDT and CDR2 is YNNKEL in the germline V gene (reference sequence). CDR3 length equals 12 residues. In nucleotides, the CDR3 is TGTGCCAGCAGCCAAGATTATGGCGAGCAGTACTTC. This codes for CASSQDYGEQYF.

This clonotype was counted between two and nine times. This chain joins TRBV20-1 and TRBJ1-1; tentatively, D is TRBD1 (6 bases). V dropped 1 base and J dropped 0 bases, with 18 bases sitting between them. CDR1 and CDR2 (germline): DFQATT, SNEGSKA (reference sequence). This CDR3 region has 17 residues. The CDR3 DNA follows: TGCAGTGCTAGAGTAGGGGGTCAGGGGAGTATGAACACTGAAGCTTTCTTT. Protein: CSARVGGQGSMNTEAFF.

In its sample, this clonotype was seen a few times. This chain joins TRBV5-1 and TRBJ2-1; 8 bases align to TRBD1. Germline V CDR1 and CDR2: SGHRS, YFSETQ. The V and J ends lost 1 base and 8 bases, in that order; junction bases with no gene match: 11. This CDR3 has 16 amino acids. The CDR3 loop reads CASSLLRTGFLDEQFF. The CDR3 DNA follows: TGCGCCAGCAGCTTGCTCCGGACAGGGTTTCTCGATGAGCAGTTCTTC.

A remark on this clonotype: The junction shows a germline mismatch at one end, possibly a read error. This chain links TRBV5-1 with TRBJ2-2, with 8 bases that match TRBD1. The length of the CDR3 is 16 residues. Germline V gene sequence: CDR1 SGHRS, CDR2 YFSETQ. The CDR3 nucleotides read TGCGCCAGCAGCCTGACAGGGGATAATAAGGCCGGGGGAGCTCTCTTT. It is translated as CASSLTGDNKAGGALF.

At least ten counts were recorded for this clonotype. The V and J genes are TRBV11-3 and TRBJ1-2, with D maybe TRBD1 (6 bases). The germline V and J ends were trimmed by 4 bases and 4 bases, with 10 bases remaining between them. There are 13 residues in the CDR3. Germline assignment: CDR1 SGHNT and CDR2 YENEEA. The CDR3 is CASSSGGLYGYTF. The CDR3 bases are TGTGCCAGCAGCTCGGGGGGGCTCTATGGCTACACCTTC.

This clonotype was seen a handful of times. With a much larger clone just one base away, this may be a read error. The rearrangement joins TRBV12-3 or TRBV12-4 to TRBJ2-7; 7 bases map to TRBD2. The CDR3 runs to 14 residues. V trimming: 6 bases; J trimming: 4 bases; junction bases outside the gene matches: 9. CDR3 sequence (DNA): TGTGCCAGCAGCCCGGGACTAAACTGTTACGAGCAGTACTTC. Translated, it gives CASSPGLNCYEQYF.

The chain employs TRBV5-8 and TRBJ1-1, with TRBD1 matching over 9 bases. There are 15 residues in the CDR3. Germline loops: CDR1 SGHTS, CDR2 YDEGEE. With 4 bases clipped from V and 5 bases from J, the junction kept 9 bases outside the gene matches. DNA of the CDR3: TGTGCCAGCAGCCTGGGGGGACAGGGAGATACTGAAGCTTTCTTT. It yields the protein CASSLGGQGDTEAFF.

This clonotype was counted many times. The chain carries TRBV6-1 and TRBJ1-4, with D perhaps TRBD1 (6 bases). The CDR3 contains 14 residues. V lost 6 bases, J lost 5 bases, and 13 bases lay in between. Germline V gene lookup returns CDR1 MNHNS and CDR2 SASEGT. CDR3 in DNA: TGTGCCAGCAGCCTCGGGACAAACAATGAAAAACTGTTTTTT. The encoded protein is CASSLGTNNEKLFF.

Regarding this clonotype: A read error may produce the germline difference seen at one junction end. The J gene is TRBJ1-1, the V gene TRBV11-1; TRBD1 matches at 9 bases. Germline lookup yields CDR1 SGHAT and CDR2 FQDESV (reference sequence). This CDR3 has 15 residues. The CDR3 sequence: CASSSRDRANTEAFF. The DNA for the CDR3 is TGTGCGAGCAGCTCCCGGGACAGGGCTAACACTGAAGCTTTCTTT.

The table lists this clonotype with a few counts. The chain combines TRBV19 with TRBJ2-6; D possibly corresponds to TRBD1 (5 bases). Germline loops: CDR1 LNHDA, CDR2 SQIVND (reference sequence). The V and J ends lost 3 bases and 0 bases respectively, with 12 bases between them. This CDR3 is 17 amino acids long. The chain's CDR3 is CASSIDSSSSGANVLTF. As DNA, the CDR3 is TGTGCCAGTAGTATCGACAGCTCCAGCTCTGGGGCCAACGTCCTGACTTTC.

This clonotype was found many times. CDR3 DNA: TGCACTGCGGGGGGTTCGGTTGGCTACACCTTC. Translation: CTAGGSVGYTF. The V and J genes are TRBV20-1 and TRBJ1-2; D perhaps matches TRBD1 (5 bases). The CDR3 runs to 11 residues. Germline V gives CDR1 DFQATT, CDR2 SNEGSKA (reference sequence).

This clonotype was counted ten times or more. The chain combines TRBV19 with TRBJ1-2; D may be TRBD1 (5 bases). This CDR3 is 14 amino acids long. Per the germline V gene, CDR1 is LNHDA and CDR2 is SQIVND (reference sequence). The germline V and J ends were trimmed by 10 bases and 0 bases, with 15 bases remaining between them. The chain's CDR3 is CATTGTASNYGYTF. In nucleotides, the CDR3 is TGTGCCACCACCGGGACGGCCTCTAACTATGGCTACACCTTC.

This clonotype was seen at least ten times. The chain couples TRBV30 to TRBJ1-5; the D gene is possibly TRBD1 (5 bases). The CDR3 length is 13 residues. V dropped 1 base and J dropped 5 bases, with 9 bases sitting between them. CDR1 and CDR2 (germline): GTSNPN, SVGIG (reference sequence). CDR3 residues: CAWSATADQPQHF. The DNA for the CDR3 is TGTGCCTGGAGTGCGACAGCGGATCAGCCCCAGCATTTT. The full variable domain, with the rest looked up from reference TRBV30 and TRBJ1-5, is SQTIHQWPATLVQPVGSPLSLECTVEGTSNPNLYWYRQAAGRGLQLLFYSVGIGQISSEVPQNLSASRPQDRQFILSSKKLLLSDSGFYLCAWSATADQPQHFGDGTRLSIL.

This clonotype has at least ten counts. The chain carries TRBV19 and TRBJ2-1; 10 bases agree with TRBD2. The germline gives CDR1 LNHDA, CDR2 SQIVND (reference sequence). V lost 5 bases to trimming and J lost 2 bases; unmatched junction nucleotides: 9. The CDR3 runs 17 residues. CDR3 sequence: CASSPSWTSGPYNEQFF. The CDR3 nucleotides are TGTGCCAGTAGTCCATCTTGGACTAGCGGACCCTACAATGAGCAGTTCTTC.

This clonotype was observed a few times. V usage is TRBV24-1 and J usage is TRBJ2-2, with 7 bases that match TRBD1. The CDR3 loop spans 16 amino acids. Germline CDR1 reads KGHDR; CDR2 reads SFDVKD. The V and J ends lost 4 bases and 3 bases, in that order; junction bases with no gene match: 7. The CDR3 nucleotides read TGTGCCACCAGTGACGCAGGGGGTTTGTACACCGGGGAGCTGTTTTTT. The encoded protein is CATSDAGGLYTGELFF.

There are many counts of this clonotype. The junction shows a germline mismatch at one end, possibly a read error. The chain employs TRBV5-1 and TRBJ1-1; tentatively, D is TRBD1 (5 bases). The germline CDR1 and CDR2 sequences are SGHRS and YFSETQ. The CDR3 is 13 amino acids. The CDR3 DNA sequence: TGTGCCAGCAGCTTAGAAGGGGTAACTGAAGCTTTCTTT. Translation: CASSLEGVTEAFF. The entire variable domain, with the rest obtained from reference TRBV5-1 and TRBJ1-1, is as follows: KAGVTQTPRYLIKTRGQQVTLSCSPISGHRSVSWYQQTPGQGLQFLFEYFSETQRNKGNFPGRFSGRQFSNSRSEMNVSTLELGDSALYLCASSLEGVTEAFFGQGTRLTVV.

This clonotype was seen many times. This chain links TRBV30 with TRBJ2-5, with TRBD1 as a possible D gene (6 bases). The CDR3 contains 16 residues. CDR1 and CDR2 (germline): GTSNPN, SVGIG (reference sequence). V was trimmed by 5 bases and J by 3 bases, leaving 22 bases between them. DNA for the CDR3: TGTGCCTGGGGTCCACTCCCGCAGGGGCCTGAAGAGACCCAGTACTTC. It specifies CAWGPLPQGPEETQYF. The whole variable domain, remainder taken from reference TRBV30 and TRBJ2-5, is SQTIHQWPATLVQPVGSPLSLECTVEGTSNPNLYWYRQAAGRGLQLLFYSVGIGQISSEVPQNLSASRPQDRQFILSSKKLLLSDSGFYLCAWGPLPQGPEETQYFGPGTRLLVL.